Listed below are T cell receptor beta chains from one sample, sequenced in a study of cytomegalovirus exposure and HLA in healthy donors. Assay: immunoSEQ multiplex PCR; the TCRdb copy retains only in-frame clones and omits some. The sample contains 100,000 to 150,000 clones, 60% to 80% of which appear only once. Sequencing was done on a sample of PBMCs. All receptors derive from a woman aged 60-70 years in good health and CMV-seropositive. CDR3s include the opening cysteine and the closing phenylalanine or tryptophan. The order of the fields is clone size, V gene, CDR3 protein. Clone size is given for some rows only: seen once, a few or many times, or a class if the clone is expanded.

>-|TRBV10-1
CASNPGTGGETQYF
>-|TRBV7-2
CASSLAGAKETQYF
>-|TRBV5-1
CASSPISLSGYNEQFF
>few|TRBV7-9
CASSLWGTGGETQYF
>-|TRBV14
CASSQESGLAGAYTDTQYF
>-|TRBV25-1
CASSLTSGMHNEQFF
>-|TRBV9
CASSAGTGGGTEAFF
>-|TRBV29-1
CSVSSRGAGNTEAFF
>-|TRBV15
CATSTLDRGATNEKLFF
>-|TRBV7-2
CASSDYGGAGQETQYF
>once|TRBV6-5
CASSSTLLQGGYTF
>-|TRBV25-1
CASSFRQGPNEKLFF
>few|TRBV4-2
CASSPGLAGGLSSTDTQYF
>-|TRBV18
CASSPEQAQHF
>-|TRBV27
CASSKDRTTYSNQPQHF
>-|TRBV10-3
CAISENRGADGYTF
>few|TRBV7-9
CASEEGAAYGYTF
>few|TRBV9
CASSGAGTGVTGSIF
>-|TRBV5-1
CASSLALLGAGTGELFF
>-|TRBV19
CASSISTNYGYTF
>-|TRBV6-6
CASSPGEVSNEKLFF
>-|TRBV7-9
CASSLPGEYTEQFF
>-|TRBV13
CASSSGLAGGPGQETQYF
>-|TRBV11-2
CASSVPGLPGNTIYF
>-|TRBV7-9
CASSYSAGSNQPQHF
>few|TRBV27
CASSFTSAETQYF
>-|TRBV2
CARAQQAGVLSGANVLTF
>-|TRBV27
CASSLLDSRNSPLHF
>few|TRBV7-8
CASSLAGSAYEQYF
>-|TRBV4-1
CASSRIDILSYNEQFF
>few|TRBV19
CASSIGNEQYF
>-|TRBV4-2
CASSRDREVNYGYTF
>-|TRBV5-6
CASSLPSEVATNEKLFF
>-|TRBV6-5
CASRKDRPNSPLHF
>-|TRBV29-1
CSVVALATDTQYF
>-|TRBV11-2
CASSFGPTQETQYF
>once|TRBV6-8
CASSYSTGTLAKNIQYF
>-|TRBV7-9
CASSLVQGGTGQDYGYTF
>-|TRBV7-2
CASSFPGSGPHNEQFF
>-|TRBV18
CASSPRGGASTTEAFF
>-|TRBV5-6
CASSRGQGAYGYTF
>few|TRBV9
CASSVEGGDGDIYEQYF